This TCR beta chain was recovered during a study of OX40 agonist ivuxolimab in advanced cancers. Study-wide background: Participants could have had prior anti-PD-1, anti-PD-L1 or anti-CTLA-4 therapy, and around 40% had some.

The table came from immunoSEQ multiplex PCR; TCRdb's copy has only in-frame clones and leaves some out. Among over 85,000 clones listed, approximately 87% were seen once. This clone was counted once. From germline, CDR1 is SGHRS and CDR2 YFSETQ. The length of the CDR3 is 17 residues. Unmatched junction bases numbered 12, after V lost 4 bases and J lost 3 bases. Excluded were patients having autoimmune disease history or systemic immunosuppression. The specimen was CD4+ or CD8+ T cells sorted from blood, collected in a trial of the OX40 agonist ivuxolimab. The rearrangement joins TRBV5-1 to TRBJ2-2, with TRBD1 matching over 7 bases. The origin of this receptor is an adult with an advanced solid tumor such as melanoma, head and neck, liver or kidney cancer. CDR3 residues: CASSHGRQGLDTGELFF. Here the CDR3 DNA reads TGCGCCAGCAGCCATGGACGACAGGGCTTGGACACCGGGGAGCTGTTTTTT.